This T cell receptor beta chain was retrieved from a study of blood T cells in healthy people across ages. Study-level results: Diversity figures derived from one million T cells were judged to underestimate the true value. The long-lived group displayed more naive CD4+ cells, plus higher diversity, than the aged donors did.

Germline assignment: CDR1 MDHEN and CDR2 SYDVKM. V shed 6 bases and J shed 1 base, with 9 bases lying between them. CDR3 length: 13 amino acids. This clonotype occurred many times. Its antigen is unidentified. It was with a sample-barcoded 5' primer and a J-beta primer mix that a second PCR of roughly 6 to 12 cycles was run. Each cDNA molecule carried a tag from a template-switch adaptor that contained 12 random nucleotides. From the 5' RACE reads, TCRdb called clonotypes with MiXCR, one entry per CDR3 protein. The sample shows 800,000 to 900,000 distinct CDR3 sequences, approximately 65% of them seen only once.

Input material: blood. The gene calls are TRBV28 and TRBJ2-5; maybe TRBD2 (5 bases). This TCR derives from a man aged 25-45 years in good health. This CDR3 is CASSEGIQETQYF. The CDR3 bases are TGTGCCAGCAGCGAGGGAATCCAAGAGACCCAGTACTTC. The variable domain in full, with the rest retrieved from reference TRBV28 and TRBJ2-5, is DVKVTQSSRYLVKRTGEKVFLECVQDMDHENMFWYRQDPGLGLRLIYFSYDVKMKEKGDIPEGYSVSREKKERFSLILESASTNQTSMYLCASSEGIQETQYFGPGTRLLVL.